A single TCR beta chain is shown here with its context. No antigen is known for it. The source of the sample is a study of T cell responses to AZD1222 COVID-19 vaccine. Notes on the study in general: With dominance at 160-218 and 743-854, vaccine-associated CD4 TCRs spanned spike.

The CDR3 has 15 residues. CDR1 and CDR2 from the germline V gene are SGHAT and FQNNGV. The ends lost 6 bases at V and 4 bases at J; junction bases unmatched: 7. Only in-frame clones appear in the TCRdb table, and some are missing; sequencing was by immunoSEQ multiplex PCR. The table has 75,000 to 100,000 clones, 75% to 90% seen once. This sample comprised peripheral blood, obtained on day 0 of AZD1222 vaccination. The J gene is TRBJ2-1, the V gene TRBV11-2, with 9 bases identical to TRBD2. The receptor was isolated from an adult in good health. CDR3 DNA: TGTGCCAGCAGAGCCCTAGCGGGACGTTACAATGAGCAGTTCTTC. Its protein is CASRALAGRYNEQFF.